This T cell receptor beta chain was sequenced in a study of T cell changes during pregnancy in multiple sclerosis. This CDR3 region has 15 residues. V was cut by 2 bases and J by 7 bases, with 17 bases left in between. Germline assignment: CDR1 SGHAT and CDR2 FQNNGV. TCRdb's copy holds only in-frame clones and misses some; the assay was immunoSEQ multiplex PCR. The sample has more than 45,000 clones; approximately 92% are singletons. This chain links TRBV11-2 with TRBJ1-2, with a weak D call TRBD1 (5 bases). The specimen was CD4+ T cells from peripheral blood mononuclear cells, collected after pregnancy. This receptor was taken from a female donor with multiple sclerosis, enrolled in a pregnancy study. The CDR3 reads CASSLLTLGRGGYTF. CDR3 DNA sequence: TGTGCCAGCAGCTTACTTACCCTGGGGAGGGGTGGCTACACCTTC.